The source of this TCR beta chain is a study of molecular identifiers for immune sequencing clone quantification. Study-wide background: In replicates, RNA from around 20,000 or 100,000 naive CD8 cells was divided five ways and four parts were sequenced. Study-wide results and caveats: The study reportedly detected spiked Jurkat TCR RNA from one cell among 1.1 million or so naive cells.

Each library that profiled naive CD8 cells came from approximately 20,000 to 1,000,000 sorted cells with 10%, 30% or 50% RNA. The sorting of naive CD8 T cells used the CD8+CD4-CCR7+CD45RA+ phenotype. This CDR3 is built from 14 residues. From germline, CDR1 is MDHEN and CDR2 SYDVKM. The V and J ends lost 4 bases and 8 bases, in that order; junction bases with no gene match: 7. As for this clonotype: What it recognizes is unknown.

TCRdb fed the PCR reads into MiXCR, producing one record per CDR3 protein. Found here are about 630,000 distinct CDR3 sequences, roughly 23% of them singletons; the top ten hold about 0.73%. The rearrangement joins TRBV28 to TRBJ2-1; 8 nucleotides agree with TRBD1. The sequenced material came from naive CD8+ T cells from blood, with Jurkat cell RNA spiked in. Described subset: FACS-sorted CD8+CD4-CCR7+CD45RA+ naive T cells. The sequence was collected from a human donor in good health. Some libraries in this study had Jurkat cell RNA spiked in. This CDR3 reads CASSSDRVGDEQFF. DNA of the CDR3: TGTGCCAGCAGTTCGGACAGGGTGGGGGATGAGCAGTTCTTC. The entire variable domain, with the rest obtained from reference TRBV28 and TRBJ2-1, is as follows: DVKVTQSSRYLVKRTGEKVFLECVQDMDHENMFWYRQDPGLGLRLIYFSYDVKMKEKGDIPEGYSVSREKKERFSLILESASTNQTSMYLCASSSDRVGDEQFFGPGTRLTVL.